Listed here are 27 T cell receptor beta chains from one sample, sequenced in a study of T-cell memory formation after mild COVID-19. TCRdb independently ran MiXCR on the 5' RACE reads; one entry per CDR3 protein. The data show about 260,000 distinct CDR3 sequences, around 8% seen once. The specimen was PBMCs or a T cell subset sorted from them (not recorded which). Receptors originate from a man between 18 and 29 years old who had mild COVID-19 (a few samples of this study predate the infection). Cell type and time point are not known.

This clonotype showed up many times. This rearrangement joins TRBV4-1 to TRBJ2-1; no reliable D call. The CDR3 consists of 14 residues. Germline V gene lookup returns CDR1 MGHRA and CDR2 YSYEKL. V was pared by 3 bases and J by 6 bases, with 12 bases between. CDR3 in DNA: TGCGCCAGCAGCCATCCAGACATCCTCAATGAGCAGTTCTTC. Translated: CASSHPDILNEQFF.

This clonotype was counted a few times. The CDR3 region has the DNA TGCAGTGCTAGGCCGGGACAGGACTACGAGCAGTACTTC. This translates into CSARPGQDYEQYF. This rearrangement joins TRBV20-1 to TRBJ2-7; 8 nucleotides line up with TRBD1. Trimming removed 3 bases from V and 3 bases from J; junction bases left unmatched: 4. The CDR3 sequence is 13 residues long. CDR1 and CDR2 (germline): DFQATT, SNEGSKA (reference sequence).

This chain joins TRBV12-3 or TRBV12-4 and TRBJ1-1, with D uncertain. V was shortened by 2 bases and J by 4 bases, with 8 bases between the two germline ends. The CDR3 has 13 residues. CDR3 amino acids: CASSLRVLTEAFF. CDR3 coding DNA: TGTGCCAGCAGTTTAAGGGTGCTCACTGAAGCTTTCTTT.

This clonotype occurred many times. The chain carries TRBV4-2 and TRBJ1-2; D unresolved. The CDR3 runs to 14 residues. V shed 0 bases and J shed 4 bases, with 9 bases lying between them. Germline V gives CDR1 LGHNA, CDR2 YNFKEQ. CDR3: CASSQDEYSYGYTF. CDR3 coding DNA: TGTGCCAGCAGCCAAGATGAGTATTCCTATGGCTACACCTTC.

This clonotype was seen at least ten times. The chain uses TRBV11-3 and TRBJ2-1; 10 bases align to TRBD2. This CDR3 contains 15 residues. The germline V gene encodes CDR1 SGHNT and CDR2 YENEEA. V lost 0 bases and J lost 10; bases outside the gene matches: 6. The CDR3 region has the DNA TGTGCCAGCAGCTTAGACCCGGTGACTAGCGGGGAGCAGTTCTTC. Its protein product is CASSLDPVTSGEQFF.

The chain uses TRBV12-5 and TRBJ1-1; D is unresolved. This CDR3 is 12 amino acids long. Germline V gene data show CDR1 as LGHNT and CDR2 as FRNRAP. V gave up 1 base and J gave up 1 base, with 1 base separating them. The CDR3 region has the DNA TGTGCTAGTGGTTTGGCGAACACTGAAGCTTTCTTT. Its translation is CASGLANTEAFF.

At least ten counts were recorded for this clonotype. The rearrangement uses TRBV27 and TRBJ2-1; possible D gene TRBD2, 6 bases. Germline CDR1 reads MNHEY; CDR2 reads SMNVEV (reference sequence). This CDR3 spans 11 amino acids. V was cut by 3 bases and J by 15 bases, with 12 bases left in between. Written as DNA, the CDR3 is TGTGCCAGCAGTTTGAAGGGGAGGCCGTTCTTC. Its protein is CASSLKGRPFF.

This chain links TRBV12-5 with TRBJ2-5; a weak D match, TRBD2 (5 bases). The V and J ends lost 5 bases and 2 bases respectively, with 18 bases between them. From germline, CDR1 is LGHNT and CDR2 FRNRAP. The CDR3 extends over 16 amino acids. The CDR3 loop reads CASGLQTTTVQETQYF. The CDR3 DNA is TGTGCTAGTGGTCTTCAGACTACTACTGTTCAAGAGACCCAGTACTTC.

This clonotype was picked up a small number of times. The rearrangement joins TRBV12-3 or TRBV12-4 to TRBJ2-4; TRBD2 agrees at 8 bases. This CDR3 is built from 13 residues. The V segment lost 10 bases and the J segment 10 bases; nucleotides outside the gene matches: 12. The CDR3: CATSGGGGLIQYF. CDR3 nucleotide sequence: TGTGCCACCTCCGGGGGGGGCGGATTGATTCAGTACTTC.

This clonotype was counted a few times. This chain uses TRBV5-4 with TRBJ2-2; D possibly corresponds to TRBD2 (5 bases). V was trimmed by 5 bases and J by 6 bases, leaving 14 bases between them. Germline CDR1 is SGHNT and CDR2 is YYREEE (reference sequence). This CDR3 has 14 amino acids. CDR3: CASRTGEPSGELFF. The CDR3 DNA reads TGTGCCAGCAGAACCGGGGAGCCCTCCGGGGAGCTGTTTTTT. Variable domain in full (rest from reference TRBV5-4 and TRBJ2-2): ETGVTQSPTHLIKTRGQQVTLRCSSQSGHNTVSWYQQALGQGPQFIFQYYREEENGRGNFPPRFSGLQFPNYSSELNVNALELDDSALYLCASRTGEPSGELFFGEGSRLTVL.

This rearrangement joins TRBV24-1 to TRBJ2-3; D remains ambiguous. V lost 10 bases, J lost 1 base, and 14 bases lay in between. This CDR3 has 14 amino acids. Per the germline V gene, CDR1 is KGHDR and CDR2 is SFDVKD. The CDR3 sequence is CATVNGRRTDTQYF. The DNA of the CDR3 is TGTGCCACTGTGAATGGTCGTCGCACAGATACGCAGTATTTT.

This clonotype has ten or more counts. V and J are TRBV12-3 or TRBV12-4 and TRBJ2-7; no clear D. With 2 bases removed from V and 6 bases from J, the gap between germline ends came to 14 bases. The CDR3 sequence is 14 residues long. As DNA, the CDR3 is TGTGCCAGCAGTTTATCAGGCAGTCCGGTCGAGCAGTACGTC. Encoded protein: CASSLSGSPVEQYV.

This chain uses TRBV11-3 with TRBJ2-1; possible D gene TRBD1, 6 bases. CDR3 length equals 13 residues. The V end lost 4 bases, the J end lost 10 bases, and 14 bases lay between the germline ends. Germline lookup yields CDR1 SGHNT and CDR2 YENEEA. The CDR3: CASSWEQGGEQFF. CDR3 DNA: TGTGCCAGCAGCTGGGAACAGGGCGGGGAGCAGTTCTTC. Variable domain in full (rest from reference TRBV11-3 and TRBJ2-1): EAGVVQSPRYKIIEKKQPVAFWCNPISGHNTLYWYLQNLGQGPELLIRYENEEAVDDSQLPKDRFSAERLKGVDSTLKIQPAELGDSAVYLCASSWEQGGEQFFGPGTRLTVL.

CDR3 nucleotide sequence: TGCGCCAGCAGCCCCCGACAGGGAAACGAGCAGTACGTC. Its translation is CASSPRQGNEQYV. The chain carries TRBV5-1 and TRBJ2-7; 7 positions agree with TRBD1. V was clipped by 4 bases and J by 5 bases; unmatched bases: 6. This CDR3 is 13 amino acids long. CDR1 is SGHRS, CDR2 YFSETQ, per germline.

This clonotype has ten or more counts. In DNA form, the CDR3 reads TGCGCCAGCAGCCAAGAAAACTCCGGCTACGAGCAGTACGTC. It translates to CASSQENSGYEQYV. The rearrangement uses TRBV4-1 and TRBJ2-7; D ambiguous. The V end lost 0 bases, the J end lost 3 bases, and 9 bases lay between the germline ends. There are 14 residues in the CDR3. CDR1 and CDR2 from the germline V gene are MGHRA and YSYEKL.

The chain joins TRBV18 to TRBJ2-5, with D maybe TRBD2 (5 bases). Germline V lookup: CDR1 KGHSH, CDR2 LQKENI. The CDR3 length is 15 residues. Trimming took off 4 bases at V and 4 bases at J, with 16 bases between the two ends. The CDR3 DNA reads TGTGCCAGCTCACTGGCTGGGAGTAGACGAGAGACCCAGTACTTC. It yields the protein CASSLAGSRRETQYF.

This clonotype came up once. This sequence joins TRBV6-2 or TRBV6-3 and TRBJ2-1, with D perhaps matching TRBD1 (5 bases). With 6 bases removed from V and 6 bases from J, the gap between germline ends came to 15 bases. This CDR3 comprises 14 residues. Germline V CDR1 and CDR2: MNHEY, SVGEGT. The CDR3 region has the DNA TGTGCCAGCAGACAGGCTAATGAGATCAATGAGCAGTTCTTC. It yields the protein CASRQANEINEQFF.

At least ten counts were recorded for this clonotype. V gene TRBV7-2 combines with J gene TRBJ2-7; D is possibly TRBD1 (5 bases). The CDR3 spans 12 residues. V lost 4 bases, J lost 4 bases, and 8 bases lay in between. Germline lookup yields CDR1 SGHTA and CDR2 FQGNSA. The CDR3 reads CASSSQGYEQYF. The CDR3, as DNA: TGTGCCAGCAGCTCCCAGGGATACGAGCAGTACTTC.

This clonotype was found many times. The chain joins TRBV5-1 to TRBJ2-6; 7 nucleotides align to TRBD1. Trimming took 4 bases from V and 0 from J; bases not matched to a gene: 10. The CDR3 is 18 amino acids. Germline CDR1 SGHRS, CDR2 YFSETQ. This CDR3 reads CASSEGDRSSSGANVLTF. In DNA form, the CDR3 reads TGCGCCAGCAGCGAAGGGGACAGATCTTCCTCTGGGGCCAACGTCCTGACTTTC.

This clonotype was detected only a few times. The rearrangement links TRBV6-1 to TRBJ1-6; the D is unclear. The CDR3 length is 13 residues. The V end was cut by 11 bases, the J end by 9 bases, with 17 bases between. Germline CDR1 is MNHNS and CDR2 is SASEGT. The CDR3 DNA sequence: TGTGCCGGCACAAGCAGCGCTAGTTCACCCCTCCACTTT. Encoded protein: CAGTSSASSPLHF.

The chain couples TRBV11-2 to TRBJ2-2; D might be TRBD2 (6 bases). Between the trimmed V and J ends, which lost 7 bases and 0 bases, there was a span of 15 bases. Germline V CDR1 and CDR2: SGHAT, FQNNGV. This CDR3 has 16 amino acids. DNA for the CDR3: TGTGCCAGCAATTCCCTAGCGACTACGAACACCGGGGAGCTGTTTTTT. It specifies CASNSLATTNTGELFF.

The sample holds a few counts of this clonotype. The rearrangement links TRBV7-2 to TRBJ2-3; TRBD2 aligns across 9 bases. V lost 5 bases and J lost 4; bases outside the gene matches: 7. The CDR3 contains 15 residues. The germline V gene has CDR1 SGHTA and CDR2 FQGNSA. CDR3 protein: CASSPTGGGADTQYF. Here the CDR3 DNA reads TGTGCCAGCAGCCCTACTGGCGGGGGGGCAGATACGCAGTATTTT.

The chain combines TRBV10-3 with TRBJ2-7, with unresolved D. Looked up from germline, CDR1 is ENHRY and CDR2 is SYGVKD. The V gene lost 0 bases and the J gene lost 1 base, with 7 bases spanning the gap. This CDR3 is built from 14 residues. DNA for the CDR3: TGTGCCATCAGTGAGTCTGCTTCTTCCTACGAGCAGTACTTC. Protein product: CAISESASSYEQYF.

This clonotype appeared a few times. This rearrangement joins TRBV19 to TRBJ2-7; D unclear. Germline V gene lookup returns CDR1 LNHDA and CDR2 SQIVND (reference sequence). The CDR3 length is 16 residues. Trimming pared 3 bases from V and 4 bases from J, leaving 19 bases between. The CDR3: CASSIGFGLVRYEQYF. CDR3 in DNA: TGTGCCAGTAGTATTGGCTTCGGTCTAGTGCGTTACGAGCAGTACTTC.

The chain links TRBV7-2 to TRBJ2-3; 9 nucleotides line up with TRBD2. CDR3 length: 16 residues. Germline trimming cut 5 bases from V and 2 bases from J; bases unmatched to any gene: 8. Looked up from germline, CDR1 is SGHTA and CDR2 is FQGNSA. The CDR3 coding sequence is TGTGCCAGCAGCGCTCGTCTAGCGGGGCCCACAGATACGCAGTATTTT. Translating gives CASSARLAGPTDTQYF.

This clonotype was recorded a few times. The CDR3 sequence: CASSSTANTGELFF. The CDR3 DNA follows: TGTGCCAGCAGTTCGACGGCGAACACCGGGGAGCTGTTTTTT. The V and J genes are TRBV6-6 and TRBJ2-2; no reliable D call. Trimming removed 4 bases at V and 0 bases at J, with 6 bases between. The germline gives CDR1 MNHNY, CDR2 SVGAGI (reference sequence). The CDR3 has 14 residues.

In its sample, this clonotype was seen once. The chain has TRBV10-3 and TRBJ2-5; D could derive from TRBD1 or TRBD2 (6 bases each). CDR1 is ENHRY and CDR2 is SYGVKD in the germline V gene. Trimming removed 8 bases from V and 4 bases from J, with 23 bases in between. The CDR3 is made up of 16 amino acids. DNA for the CDR3: TGTGCCATCGGTCGAGGGCGCGGAGGGGGAGGAGAGACCCAGTACTTC. Protein product: CAIGRGRGGGGETQYF.